This T cell receptor beta chain is from a study of cytomegalovirus exposure and HLA in healthy donors. Study as a whole: The 100 to 150 validation repertoires, a later analysis reported, used the same platform as the approximately 730 repertoires from the first cohort. General study points: Cytomegalovirus status, reportedly, was diagnosed with high specificity and sensitivity by the classifier.

As to this clone: Its antigen is still unknown.

Here immunoSEQ multiplex PCR was the method, and the copy in TCRdb shows in-frame clones only, minus some. The sample lists fewer than 70,000 clones, around 96% occurring once. The receptor was isolated from a man between 18 and 35 years old in good health and CMV-seronegative. The sequencing input was PBMCs.

The CDR3 DNA follows: TGTGCCAGCAGTTCACACCTTGACAGGTTGTACTTC. Translation: CASSSHLDRLYF. The genes are TRBV27 and TRBJ2-7, with D possibly being TRBD1 (6 bases). Trimming removed 4 bases from V and 12 bases from J, with 16 bases in between. The germline CDR1 and CDR2 sequences are MNHEY and SMNVEV (reference sequence). The CDR3 runs 12 residues.